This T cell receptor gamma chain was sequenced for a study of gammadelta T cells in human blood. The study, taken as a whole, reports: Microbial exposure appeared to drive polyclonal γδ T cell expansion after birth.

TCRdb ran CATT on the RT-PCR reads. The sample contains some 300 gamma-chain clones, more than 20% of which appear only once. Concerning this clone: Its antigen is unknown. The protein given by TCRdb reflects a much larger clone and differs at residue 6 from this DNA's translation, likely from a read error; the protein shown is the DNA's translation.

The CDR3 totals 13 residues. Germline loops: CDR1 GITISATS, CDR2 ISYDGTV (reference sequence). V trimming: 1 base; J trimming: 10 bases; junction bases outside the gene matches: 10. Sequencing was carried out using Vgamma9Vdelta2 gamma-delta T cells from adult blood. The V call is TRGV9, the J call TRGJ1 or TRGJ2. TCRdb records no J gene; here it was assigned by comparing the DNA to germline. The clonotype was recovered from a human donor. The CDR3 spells CALWEVRPRKKLF. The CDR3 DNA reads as TGTGCCTTGTGGGAGGTTCGGCCCAGGAAGAAACTCTTT.